A selection of T cell receptor beta chains follows, all from one sample in a study of Graves' ophthalmopathy and Graves' hyperthyroidism. In TCRdb, the multiplex PCR reads were re-called with MiXCR into one record per CDR3 protein. Of about 640,000 distinct CDR3 sequences in the sample, over 40% were seen once. Sequenced: peripheral blood. These receptors were taken from an adult man with Graves' ophthalmopathy. CDR3s include the opening cysteine and the closing phenylalanine or tryptophan. Fields, in order: CDR3 length, V gene, CDR3 protein.

length: 15
V: TRBV7-9
CDR3: CASSLLSGGVETQYF

length: 15
V: TRBV10-3
CDR3: CASRSGQLTNQPQHF

length: 12
V: TRBV12-3/TRBV12-4
CDR3: CASSSNTGELFF

length: 11
V: TRBV6-2/TRBV6-3
CDR3: CVSSGQETQYF

length: 15
V: TRBV6-5
CDR3: CASSPLGQGANVLTF

length: 13
V: TRBV2
CDR3: CASSEEVNTEAFF

length: 16
V: TRBV15
CDR3: CATSPKFDRGRETQYF

length: 13
V: TRBV2
CDR3: CASSVRQPSPLHF

length: 15
V: TRBV4-1
CDR3: CASSQVARREETQYF

length: 12
V: TRBV29-1
CDR3: CSNREGSTEAFF

length: 15
V: TRBV12-3/TRBV12-4
CDR3: CASSFSGWNTGELFF

length: 14
V: TRBV6-5
CDR3: CASSSPRVDYGYTF

length: 14
V: TRBV28
CDR3: CASGATGTQETQYF

length: 12
V: TRBV20-1
CDR3: CSPDRGLGTQYF

length: 14
V: TRBV29-1
CDR3: CSVDPRQGNSPLHF

length: 12
V: TRBV10-3
CDR3: CAITRDRYGYTF

length: 15
V: TRBV15
CDR3: CATSRDHRDHFGYTF

length: 14
V: TRBV27
CDR3: CASSLHGIPGELFF

length: 15
V: TRBV5-1
CDR3: CASGPDVFMDTEAFF

length: 15
V: TRBV20-1
CDR3: CSASPGTGWSYEQYF

length: 14
V: TRBV7-2
CDR3: CASSLGTGVTEAFF

length: 14
V: TRBV9
CDR3: CASSVRLGNTEAFF

length: 14
V: TRBV29-1
CDR3: CSVRRGSGTGELFF

length: 16
V: TRBV7-2
CDR3: CASSFQGALNTGELFF

length: 18
V: TRBV10-3
CDR3: CAIRDPGQTARRMGTQYF

length: 16
V: TRBV20-1
CDR3: CSARTTGQTLTGELFF

length: 15
V: TRBV5-1
CDR3: CAGSLVLSGANVLTF

length: 18
V: TRBV6-5
CDR3: CASTLTSGRFLFEETQYF

length: 16
V: TRBV19
CDR3: CASSTLQGANTGELFF

length: 17
V: TRBV7-2
CDR3: CASSFAQMAPRVFEQYF

length: 12
V: TRBV25-1
CDR3: CARGTSSYEQYF

length: 13
V: TRBV12-3/TRBV12-4
CDR3: CASSPSSGNTIYF